This section outlines one TCR beta chain sequence together with its context. Its antigen is unidentified. Treatment: approximately nine-day PBMC culture with coronavirus spike peptide pools or control peptides (ViraFEST assay). This entry comes from a study of vaccination and CD4 T cells after COVID-19. The CDR3 is 14 amino acids. V lost 3 bases, J lost 0 bases, and 11 bases lay in between. CDR1 is DFQATT, CDR2 SNEGSKA, per germline (reference sequence). Sequenced with the Oncomine TCR Beta short-read assay was DNA taken from cultured CD4+ T cells. TCRdb recomputed calls from the PCR reads with MiXCR, one row per CDR3 protein. Here the sample spans more than 9,000 distinct CDR3 sequences, 55% to 65% being singletons.

This rearrangement joins TRBV20-1 to TRBJ1-1; D call uncertain. The sequenced sample consisted of CD4+ T cells from blood, cultured in vitro. The receptor comes from a human donor who had recovered from COVID-19. CDR3 sequence (DNA): TGCAGTGCTAGCGCGTTTAGGGTGAACACTGAAGCTTTCTTT. This codes for CSASAFRVNTEAFF.